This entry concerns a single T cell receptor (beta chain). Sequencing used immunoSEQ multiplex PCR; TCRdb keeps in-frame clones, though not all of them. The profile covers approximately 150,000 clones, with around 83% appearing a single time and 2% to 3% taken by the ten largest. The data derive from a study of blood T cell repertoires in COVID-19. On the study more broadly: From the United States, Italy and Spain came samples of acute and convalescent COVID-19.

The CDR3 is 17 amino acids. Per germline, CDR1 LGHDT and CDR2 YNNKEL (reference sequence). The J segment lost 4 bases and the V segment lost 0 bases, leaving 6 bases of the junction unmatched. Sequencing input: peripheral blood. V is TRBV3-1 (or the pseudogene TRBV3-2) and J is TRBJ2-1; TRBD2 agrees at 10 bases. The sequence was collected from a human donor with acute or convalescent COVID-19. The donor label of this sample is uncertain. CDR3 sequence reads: CASSQDGGSGRYNEQFF. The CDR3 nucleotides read TGTGCCAGCAGCCAAGATGGCGGTAGCGGGAGGTACAATGAGCAGTTCTTC.